The next 20 T cell receptor beta chains were all read from a single sample in a study of technical replicates of blood from several donors. The repertoire was sequenced with immunoSEQ multiplex PCR; TCRdb's copy has only in-frame clones and lacks some. Of about 70,000 clones listed, about 94% are singletons. Material for sequencing was T cells isolated from PBMCs. Receptors were obtained from a human donor in good health.

This chain joins TRBV11-1 and TRBJ2-7; D is perhaps TRBD1 (5 bases). The CDR3 runs to 17 residues. V dropped 1 base and J dropped 2 bases, with 18 bases sitting between them. The germline gives CDR1 SGHAT, CDR2 FQDESV (reference sequence). The CDR3 sequence is CASSLDSGKLRTYEQYF. The CDR3 DNA follows: TGTGCCAGCAGCTTAGATTCAGGGAAACTTAGAACCTACGAGCAGTACTTC.

The chain employs TRBV9 and TRBJ2-1; 9 bases agree with TRBD2. CDR3 length equals 17 residues. Germline V gives CDR1 SGDLS, CDR2 YYNGEE. V lost 0 bases, J lost 2 bases, and 6 bases stayed unmatched. The CDR3, as DNA: TGTGCCAGCAGCGTAGAGGTAGCGGGAGTTCCCTACAATGAGCAGTTCTTC. This sequence encodes CASSVEVAGVPYNEQFF.

V gene TRBV13 combines with J gene TRBJ1-2, with TRBD1 as a possible D gene (6 bases). CDR3 length: 12 amino acids. The germline CDR1 and CDR2 sequences are PRHDT and FYEKMQ (reference sequence). The V end lost 9 bases, the J end lost 6 bases, and 14 bases lay between the germline ends. The CDR3 loop reads CASKVQGDGYTF. The CDR3 DNA sequence: TGTGCCAGTAAGGTACAGGGCGATGGCTACACCTTC. The variable domain in full, completed from reference TRBV13 and TRBJ1-2, reads AAGVIQSPRHLIKEKRETATLKCYPIPRHDTVYWYQQGPGQDPQFLISFYEKMQSDKGSIPDRFSAQQFSDYHSELNMSSLELGDSALYFCASKVQGDGYTFGSGTRLTVV.

This clone was counted a single time. The chain uses TRBV10-3 and TRBJ2-7; TRBD2 is a possible D gene (5 bases). This CDR3 has 16 residues. V dropped 3 bases and J dropped 0 bases, with 15 bases sitting between them. In germline, CDR1 is ENHRY, CDR2 SYGVKD. The CDR3 coding sequence is TGTGCCATCAGTGACGAAGAGCGGAGGAGCTCCTACGAGCAGTACTTC. Protein product: CAISDEERRSSYEQYF.

The rearrangement links TRBV9 to TRBJ2-3; D might be TRBD2 (6 bases). The ends were cut back, 0 bases at V and 2 bases at J, with 13 bases in the middle. The CDR3 is 16 amino acids. Germline assignment: CDR1 SGDLS and CDR2 YYNGEE. CDR3: CASSVAPSAYTDTQYF. CDR3 sequence (DNA): TGTGCCAGCAGCGTAGCCCCTAGCGCCTACACAGATACGCAGTATTTT.

V usage is TRBV4-1 and J usage is TRBJ1-2; D is unclear. This CDR3 is 14 amino acids long. CDR1 MGHRA and CDR2 YSYEKL come from the germline V gene. The V end was cut by 6 bases, the J end by 9 bases, with 20 bases between. The CDR3 bases are TGCGCCAGCAGTCATGAGCGAGCGTCCTCGAGCTACACCTTC. This encodes CASSHERASSSYTF.

In regard to this clone: The junction shows a germline mismatch at one end, possibly a read error. The chain couples TRBV7-2 to TRBJ2-3, with 12 bases matching TRBD2. There are 14 residues in the CDR3. In germline, CDR1 is SGHTA, CDR2 FQGNSA. In nucleotides, the CDR3 is TGTGCCAGCAGCCTAGCGGGAGGGACAGATACGCAGTATTTT. This codes for CASSLAGGTDTQYF.

V gene TRBV6-6 combines with J gene TRBJ2-7; 7 positions agree with TRBD2. V lost 0 bases and J lost 0; bases outside the gene matches: 2. This CDR3 has 15 amino acids. From germline, CDR1 is MNHNY and CDR2 SVGAGI (reference sequence). The CDR3 bases are TGTGCCAGCAGTTACTCCTGGACTAGCTCCTACGAGCAGTACTTC. This encodes CASSYSWTSSYEQYF.

The rearrangement links TRBV11-2 to TRBJ2-7; a possible D gene is TRBD1 (6 bases). CDR1 and CDR2 from the germline V gene are SGHAT and FQNNGV. V was shortened by 3 bases and J by 7 bases, with 16 bases between the two germline ends. The CDR3 spans 14 residues. CDR3 residues: CASSLHRDLWEQYF. CDR3 sequence (DNA): TGTGCCAGCAGCTTGCACAGGGACCTATGGGAGCAGTACTTC. Combining the CDR3 with reference TRBV11-2 and TRBJ2-7 gives the whole variable domain EAGVAQSPRYKIIEKRQSVAFWCNPISGHATLYWYQQILGQGPKLLIQFQNNGVVDDSQLPKDRFSAERLKGVDSTLKIQPAKLEDSAVYLCASSLHRDLWEQYFGPGTRLTVT.

The V call is TRBV7-9, the J call TRBJ2-7; D perhaps matches TRBD2 (5 bases). This CDR3 comprises 14 residues. Germline CDR1 and CDR2: SEHNR and FQNEAQ (reference sequence). V lost 1 base to trimming and J lost 6 bases, with 13 bases between them. The chain's CDR3 is CASSLEVGGGEQYF. DNA of the CDR3: TGTGCCAGCAGCTTAGAGGTCGGCGGAGGCGAGCAGTACTTC.

The chain recombines TRBV28 with TRBJ2-3; 11 bases map to TRBD2. Looked up from germline, CDR1 is MDHEN and CDR2 is SYDVKM. This CDR3 region has 16 residues. V was pared by 1 base and J by 6 bases, with 6 bases of the junction left unmatched. The CDR3 DNA follows: TGTGCCAGCAGTTTATCACTAGCGGGAGTGGGTGATACGCAGTATTTT. This translates into CASSLSLAGVGDTQYF. The full variable domain, completed using reference TRBV28 and TRBJ2-3, is DVKVTQSSRYLVKRTGEKVFLECVQDMDHENMFWYRQDPGLGLRLIYFSYDVKMKEKGDIPEGYSVSREKKERFSLILESASTNQTSMYLCASSLSLAGVGDTQYFGPGTRLTVL.

The chain is built from TRBV27 and TRBJ2-7; tentative D call: TRBD2 (6 bases). V was shortened by 1 base and J by 0 bases, with 10 bases between the two germline ends. The CDR3 covers 15 residues. Germline assignment: CDR1 MNHEY and CDR2 SMNVEV (reference sequence). Here the CDR3 reads CASSLLLGSSYEQYF. CDR3 nucleotides: TGTGCCAGCAGTTTATTACTCGGGAGCTCCTACGAGCAGTACTTC.

A note on this clone: Distinct nucleotide sequences in the sample also encode this CDR3. This chain uses TRBV6-6 with TRBJ2-2; possibly TRBD2 for D (5 bases). CDR3 length: 15 residues. From germline, CDR1 is MNHNY and CDR2 SVGAGI (reference sequence). Between the trimmed V and J ends, which lost 6 bases and 5 bases, there was a span of 16 bases. The CDR3 DNA reads as TGTGCCAGCAGATTAACTAGTGGCGGGACCGGGGAGCTGTTTTTT. This encodes CASRLTSGGTGELFF.

The rearrangement joins TRBV27 to TRBJ1-2, with D possibly matching TRBD1 (5 bases). The ends were cut back, 8 bases at V and 8 bases at J, with 12 bases in the middle. Germline CDR1 and CDR2: MNHEY and SMNVEV (reference sequence). The CDR3 totals 11 residues. This CDR3 reads CASSSGWGYTF. CDR3 nucleotide sequence: TGTGCCAGCTCCTCAGGGTGGGGCTACACCTTC.

The table lists this clone with a count of one. This chain links TRBV10-1 with TRBJ2-2, with D possibly matching TRBD2 (7 bases). CDR3 length: 15 residues. Trimming removed 3 bases at V and 10 bases at J, with 18 bases between. Per germline, CDR1 WNHNN and CDR2 SYGVQD (reference sequence). The CDR3: CASSDRGAGAEELFF. The DNA for the CDR3 is TGCGCCAGCAGTGACCGCGGTGCGGGGGCGGAGGAGCTGTTTTTT.

This clone showed up just once. The chain links TRBV10-3 to TRBJ2-7; 7 positions agree with TRBD1. Germline V gene data show CDR1 as ENHRY and CDR2 as SYGVKD. V lost 3 bases to trimming and J lost 6 bases; unmatched junction nucleotides: 8. This CDR3 has 14 residues. DNA of the CDR3: TGTGCCATCAGTGAACAGGGGTCTACTACCGAGCAGTACTTC. Translation: CAISEQGSTTEQYF.

This clone was detected once. The chain links TRBV2 to TRBJ1-2; D ambiguous. In germline, CDR1 is SNHLY, CDR2 FYNNEI. This CDR3 region has 14 residues. Between the trimmed V and J ends, which lost 9 bases and 4 bases, there was a span of 18 bases. CDR3 nucleotides: TGTGCCAGACCTTGGAAGGGAGGGAGCTATGGCTACACCTTC. It is translated as CARPWKGGSYGYTF. The complete variable domain, with remaining parts taken from reference TRBV2 and TRBJ1-2, reads EPEVTQTPSHQVTQMGQEVILRCVPISNHLYFYWYRQILGQKVEFLVSFYNNEISEKSEIFDDQFSVERPDGSNFTLKIRSTKLEDSAMYFCARPWKGGSYGYTFGSGTRLTVV.

The count of this clone is one. The V and J genes are TRBV6-1 and TRBJ2-5, with TRBD1 as a possible D gene (6 bases). V lost 4 bases and J 1 base, leaving 13 bases between the germline ends. Germline V gives CDR1 MNHNS, CDR2 SASEGT. The CDR3 totals 15 residues. CDR3 region: CASSVSGALQETQYF. The CDR3 DNA reads TGTGCCAGCAGTGTGTCAGGGGCACTCCAAGAGACCCAGTACTTC.

This rearrangement joins TRBV5-1 to TRBJ1-1; TRBD1 agrees at 10 bases. Germline V lookup: CDR1 SGHRS, CDR2 YFSETQ. J gave up 6 bases and V 7 bases, and 12 bases lay outside the gene matches. This CDR3 spans 15 amino acids. The CDR3 reads CASSQKVTGGSEAFF. CDR3 coding DNA: TGCGCCAGCTCCCAAAAGGTGACAGGGGGCTCTGAAGCTTTCTTT.

This chain connects TRBV2 to TRBJ2-1, with TRBD2 identical over 10 bases. V trimming: 5 bases; J trimming: 4 bases; junction bases outside the gene matches: 5. This CDR3 has 15 amino acids. In germline, CDR1 is SNHLY, CDR2 FYNNEI. The CDR3 DNA reads TGTGCCAGCAGTTCCGGGACTAGCGAGTACAATGAGCAGTTCTTC. It specifies CASSSGTSEYNEQFF.